This T cell receptor beta chain came from a study of vaccination and CD4 T cells after COVID-19. The sample's treatment: roughly ten-day PBMC culture with coronavirus spike peptide pools or control peptides (ViraFEST assay). Of note for this clonotype: The antigen is unknown.

An Oncomine TCR Beta short-read assay was used to sequence the DNA from cultured CD4+ T cells. Genomic DNA was isolated from CD4+ T cells that had been cultured. One entry per CDR3 protein, called by TCRdb with MiXCR from the PCR reads. The data contain roughly 22,000 distinct CDR3 sequences, about 60% of them singletons. The CDR3 runs to 13 residues. From germline, CDR1 is SGHTA and CDR2 FQGNSA. V was clipped by 1 base and J by 5 bases, with 8 bases between them. Sequencing was done on a sample of CD4+ T cells from blood, cultured in vitro. This chain uses TRBV7-2 with TRBJ1-2; D uncertain. This TCR was sampled from a human donor who had recovered from COVID-19. The CDR3, as DNA: TGTGCCAGCAGCTTAGAGGCGCGGTATGGCTACACCTTC. The encoded protein is CASSLEARYGYTF.